The 12 T cell receptor beta chains below come from one sample, sequenced in a study of shared clonotypes between healthy human individuals (dated by TCRdb to 2018 to 2020). Preparation of the library involved the immunoSEQ multiplex PCR assay. TCRdb limited this immuneACCESS table to in-frame rearrangements with V and J called. A share of clones is missing; checked studies link under half to unresolved V genes, and the rest is unexplained. For this sample the table gives over 2 million clones, of which roughly 90% were detected only once. Approximately 0.41% of the sample goes to the ten largest clones. Sequencing used naive CD4+ T cells from PBMCs. Read against the paper, the sample's cell subset or site label means: CD45RA+ positively selected. The receptors originated from a man between 18 and 29 years old in good health. Some clones in this sample may be carry-over from other donors' samples.

The rearrangement links TRBV4-2 to TRBJ1-5, with unresolved D. The V gene lost 0 bases and the J gene lost 7 bases, with 16 bases spanning the gap. This CDR3 spans 16 amino acids. From germline, CDR1 is LGHNA and CDR2 YNFKEQ. CDR3: CASSQEGERIGQPQHF. The DNA of the CDR3 is TGTGCCAGCAGCCAAGAGGGAGAGAGGATCGGACAGCCCCAGCATTTT.

Note on this clone: This sample includes further DNA sequences coding for the same CDR3. The chain has TRBV7-2 and TRBJ2-3, with a weak D call TRBD2 (5 bases). The CDR3 is 13 residues long. V was clipped by 5 bases and J by 3 bases, with 9 bases between them. The V gene's germline CDR1 is SGHTA and CDR2 FQGNSA. CDR3 sequence (DNA): TGTGCCAGCAGCCCCCCGGGGACAGATACGCAGTATTTT. Encoded protein: CASSPPGTDTQYF.

The chain combines TRBV2 with TRBJ2-7; 9 positions match TRBD2. The junction had 7 bases not matched to a gene; V was cut back by 11 bases and J by 5 bases. This CDR3 region has 12 residues. Germline assignment: CDR1 SNHLY and CDR2 FYNNEI. CDR3 amino acids: CASWREGDEQYF. The DNA of the CDR3 is TGTGCCTCGTGGCGGGAGGGAGACGAGCAGTACTTC.

This chain joins TRBV5-4 and TRBJ2-1, with a possible D match to TRBD2 (5 bases). Trimming removed 3 bases from V and 12 bases from J, with 16 bases in between. CDR3 size: 13 residues. The germline CDR1 and CDR2 sequences are SGHNT and YYREEE (reference sequence). The CDR3 DNA reads TGTGCCAGCAGCTCTTTCCTAGCAGATGGGCAGTTCTTC. This sequence encodes CASSSFLADGQFF.

The chain uses TRBV6-5 and TRBJ2-7; D gene unclear. The germline V gene has CDR1 MNHEY and CDR2 SVGAGI. CDR3 length: 15 amino acids. V lost 6 bases and J lost 3, with 18 bases in between. Here the CDR3 DNA reads TGTGCCAGCAGCCTGAATAGGGCCGGCGACTACGAGCAGTACTTC. This translates into CASSLNRAGDYEQYF.

Note on this clone: Other nucleotide sequences from this sample produce the same CDR3. The rearrangement links TRBV2 to TRBJ2-3; no definite D call. The CDR3 is 10 residues long. Trimming pared 9 bases from V and 3 bases from J, leaving 4 bases between. The germline CDR1 and CDR2 sequences are SNHLY and FYNNEI. The CDR3, as DNA: TGTGCCAGTAGTACAGATACGCAGTATTTT. Translated: CASSTDTQYF.

The chain's CDR3 is CASSSGYGYTF. As DNA, the CDR3 is TGTGCCAGCAGCTCGGGGTATGGCTACACCTTC. This sequence joins TRBV7-3 and TRBJ1-2; D not certain. V was shortened by 4 bases and J by 5 bases, with 5 bases between the two germline ends. The CDR3 is made up of 11 amino acids. CDR1 SGHTA and CDR2 FQGTGA come from the germline V gene.

This rearrangement joins TRBV6-5 to TRBJ1-4, with 10 nucleotides matching TRBD1. V shed 4 bases, J shed 6 bases, and the junction held 5 bases outside the gene matches. Germline lookup yields CDR1 MNHEY and CDR2 SVGAGI. CDR3 length equals 15 residues. CDR3 coding DNA: TGTGCCAGCAGTTTCTCCGGGACAGGGGATGAAAAACTGTTTTTT. It specifies CASSFSGTGDEKLFF.

The rearrangement joins TRBV19 to TRBJ2-3; 7 nucleotides line up with TRBD1. The junction had 8 bases not matched to a gene; V was cut back by 3 bases and J by 2 bases. Germline V CDR1 and CDR2: LNHDA, SQIVND (reference sequence). This CDR3 comprises 16 residues. CDR3 region: CASSIGTDLYTDTQYF. Here the CDR3 DNA reads TGTGCCAGTAGTATTGGGACAGACTTATACACAGATACGCAGTATTTT.

CDR3 coding DNA: TGTGCCAGCAGCCCCCGACGCCCAGCGGCGAAAGAGACCCAGTACTTC. Its translation is CASSPRRPAAKETQYF. The gene calls are TRBV28 and TRBJ2-5, with D perhaps TRBD2 (5 bases). Deletions cut 6 bases from V and 3 bases from J, with 20 bases between. Germline CDR1 MDHEN, CDR2 SYDVKM. The CDR3 sequence is 16 residues long.

The gene calls are TRBV5-1 and TRBJ1-2, with D uncertain. CDR3 length equals 13 residues. Germline V gives CDR1 SGHRS, CDR2 YFSETQ. The ends were cut back, 1 base at V and 6 bases at J, with 10 bases in the middle. CDR3 DNA sequence: TGCGCCAGCAGCTTGAGGTATCGGGATGGCTACACCTTC. As protein: CASSLRYRDGYTF.

The chain recombines TRBV21-1 with TRBJ2-7; TRBD1 reflects the table's D call only, with no check against the DNA. TRBV21-1 is assigned pseudogene status. CDR3 length: 15 amino acids. CDR3 bases: TGTGCCAGCAGCAAATACAAGGACAGGGTCCACGAGCAGTACTTC. Protein: CASSKYKDRVHEQYF.